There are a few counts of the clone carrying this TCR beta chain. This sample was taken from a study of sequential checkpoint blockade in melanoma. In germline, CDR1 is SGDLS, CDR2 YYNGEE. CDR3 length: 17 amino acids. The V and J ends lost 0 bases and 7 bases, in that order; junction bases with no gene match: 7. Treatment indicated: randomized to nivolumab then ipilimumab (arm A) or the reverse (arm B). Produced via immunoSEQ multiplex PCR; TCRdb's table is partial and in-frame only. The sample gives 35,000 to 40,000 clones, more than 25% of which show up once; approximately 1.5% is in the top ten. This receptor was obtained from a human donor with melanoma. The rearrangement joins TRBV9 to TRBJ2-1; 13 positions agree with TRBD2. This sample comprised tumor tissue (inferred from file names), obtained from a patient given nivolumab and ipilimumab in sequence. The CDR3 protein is CASSVGPGTSGTNEQFF. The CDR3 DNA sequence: TGTGCCAGCAGCGTAGGGCCCGGGACTAGCGGGACGAATGAGCAGTTCTTC.